This T cell receptor beta chain appears in the sequencing data of a study of T-cell reconstitution after alpha-beta-depleted transplantation in children (dated by TCRdb to 2016 to 2017). For context, the study as a whole: T-cell immune reconstitution after TCRalphabeta/CD19-depleted allogeneic hematopoietic cell transplantation in children was quantitatively tracked in the study by means of TCR repertoire profiling. Summary of the overall study and its limitations: The apparently early recovery of alphabetaT-cell counts about two months after transplant reportedly depended on only several hundred rapidly expanded clones that came from non-depleted graft cells. In some patients, high TCRbeta diversity at day 60 was attributed to recipient T cells and intrathymic progenitors that had survived conditioning. Over subsequent months, a decline in hyperexpanded clone frequencies was noted, and after one year, T-cell counts and TCRbeta diversity were mostly ascribed to newly produced T cells.

Receptor libraries were prepared by PCR. TCRdb lists the instrument as Illumina HiSeq 2500. TCR libraries were prepared with molecular barcoding, using unique molecular identifiers to normalize TCRbeta repertoire quantification. Starting from the raw public reads, TCRdb applied fastp trimming at Q25, assembled clones with MiXCR and retained in-frame beta chains. CDR3 protein sequences are deduplicated, and each keeps its most common genes and DNA. The sample has 300,000 to 350,000 distinct CDR3 sequences on record, approximately 23% of them singletons. The biggest ten clones account for roughly 9.8% of the sample. This specimen's treatment or condition label, interpreted: allogeneic hematopoietic cell transplantation with graft depleted of TCRalphabeta T cells and CD19 B cells. TCRalphabeta/CD19-depleted allogeneic hematopoietic cell grafts were given to the transplant recipients, all of whom were children.

Details on this clonotype: What antigen it recognizes has not been identified. Base qualities are missing; no much larger clone stands one base away.

CDR3 length: 18 amino acids, cysteine to phenylalanine. CDR3 DNA only is kept here, 54 bases in frame from base 1. For CDR1 and CDR2, the germline V gene lists MRHNA and SNTAGT. V and J are truncated by 4 bases and 0 bases respectively, leaving an intervening sequence of 16 bases. The source material was PBMCs, mostly from graft donor cells, sampled 180 days after TCRalphabeta/CD19-depleted stem cell transplant. Recombination linked TRBV6-4 to TRBJ2-6; 5 matching bases give a weak D call of TRBD1. The receptor was derived from a male patient younger than 18 who had a stem cell transplant for acute lymphoblastic leukemia, so the T cells may come from the graft donor. The CDR3 corresponds to CASSAKGIYGSGANVLTF. Read as DNA, the sequence is TGTGCCAGCAGTGCCAAGGGGATTTATGGCTCTGGGGCCAACGTCCTGACTTTC.